The T cell receptor beta chain described here comes from a study of blood T cell repertoires in COVID-19. Profiled with immunoSEQ multiplex PCR; TCRdb holds only in-frame clones, not every one. This sample has roughly 200,000 clones; 70% to 90% occur once, and the top ten carry less than 7.5%. The V end lost 3 bases, the J end lost 6 bases, and 12 bases lay between the germline ends. Germline CDR1 MDHEN, CDR2 SYDVKM. This CDR3 has 14 amino acids. This clonotype was obtained from a woman between 35 and 50 years old who had recovered from COVID-19. Sequencing was carried out using peripheral blood. The V call is TRBV28, the J call TRBJ1-5; no clear D. CDR3 nucleotides: TGTGCCAGCAGTTTTCCGCAGGTTCCTCAGCCCCAGCATTTT. Translated, it gives CASSFPQVPQPQHF.